The rows below give T cell receptor beta chains drawn from one sample of a study of shared clonotypes between healthy human individuals. The method was immunoSEQ multiplex PCR; TCRdb's version includes in-frame clones alone and lacks a portion of them. The table records 1 million to 1.2 million clones, roughly 80% of them present only once. The sample taken for sequencing was memory CD4+ T cells from PBMCs. The receptors originated from a young man in good health. Some clones in this sample may be carry-over from other donors' samples. Each CDR3 is given with its conserved first and last residue. A D gene is named only where the DNA matches it firmly. The size entry is marked missing in some rows and otherwise reads once, few, many or a size class.

v_gene: TRBV5-4
j_gene: TRBJ2-5
d_gene: .
abundance: .
CDR3aa: CASSLGGGGTQYF
CDR3nt: TGTGCCAGCAGCTTGGGAGGGGGAGGGACCCAGTACTTC

v_gene: TRBV28
j_gene: TRBJ2-3
d_gene: TRBD1
abundance: .
CDR3aa: CASSLMGQGEDTQYF
CDR3nt: TGTGCCAGCAGTTTGATGGGACAGGGGGAAGATACGCAGTATTTT

v_gene: TRBV19
j_gene: TRBJ1-1
d_gene: TRBD1
abundance: few
CDR3aa: CASTAGQGLGTEAFF
CDR3nt: TGTGCCAGTACCGCGGGACAGGGCCTGGGCACTGAAGCTTTCTTT

v_gene: TRBV29-1
j_gene: TRBJ1-5
d_gene: TRBD1
abundance: few
CDR3aa: CSVSGTANQPQHF
CDR3nt: TGCAGCGTCTCCGGGACAGCTAATCAGCCCCAGCATTTT

v_gene: TRBV18
j_gene: TRBJ1-2
d_gene: .
abundance: .
CDR3aa: CASSPLGDTAYGYTF
CDR3nt: TGTGCCAGCTCACCACTCGGGGACACGGCCTATGGCTACACCTTC

v_gene: TRBV28
j_gene: TRBJ2-1
d_gene: .
abundance: .
CDR3aa: CASSFLGGRDEQFF
CDR3nt: TGTGCCAGCAGTTTCCTGGGGGGACGCGATGAGCAGTTCTTC

v_gene: TRBV11-2
j_gene: TRBJ2-3
d_gene: .
abundance: .
CDR3aa: CASRPWDFPTDTQYF
CDR3nt: TGTGCCAGCAGACCATGGGACTTCCCCACAGATACGCAGTATTTT

v_gene: TRBV7-2
j_gene: TRBJ2-1
d_gene: TRBD2
abundance: .
CDR3aa: CASSLGPSGSYNEQFF
CDR3nt: TGTGCCAGCAGCTTAGGACCCAGCGGGAGCTACAATGAGCAGTTCTTC

v_gene: TRBV28
j_gene: TRBJ1-1
d_gene: .
abundance: .
CDR3aa: CASSFGDSRGGQAFF
CDR3nt: TGTGCCAGCAGTTTTGGGGACTCTAGGGGGGGACAAGCTTTCTTT

v_gene: TRBV6-4
j_gene: TRBJ1-1
d_gene: TRBD1
abundance: .
CDR3aa: CASSAGDRMNTEAFF
CDR3nt: TGTGCCAGCAGTGCTGGGGACAGAATGAACACTGAAGCTTTCTTT

v_gene: TRBV28
j_gene: TRBJ2-2
d_gene: .
abundance: .
CDR3aa: CASRQTGTNTGELFF
CDR3nt: TGTGCCAGCAGGCAAACAGGGACGAACACCGGGGAGCTGTTTTTT

v_gene: TRBV6-1
j_gene: TRBJ2-7
d_gene: .
abundance: .
CDR3aa: CASVRANYEQYF
CDR3nt: TGTGCCAGCGTTCGAGCGAACTACGAGCAGTACTTC

v_gene: TRBV4-3
j_gene: TRBJ1-2
d_gene: TRBD1
abundance: .
CDR3aa: CASSRGQGAYGYTF
CDR3nt: TGCGCCAGCAGCCGCGGACAGGGAGCCTATGGCTACACCTTC

v_gene: TRBV19
j_gene: TRBJ1-2
d_gene: .
abundance: .
CDR3aa: CASSSIDGNYGYTF
CDR3nt: TGTGCCAGTAGTTCCATCGACGGTAACTATGGCTACACCTTC

v_gene: TRBV7-8
j_gene: TRBJ2-6
d_gene: .
abundance: .
CDR3aa: CASSLAFTLSGANVLTF
CDR3nt: TGTGCCAGCAGCTTAGCGTTCACCCTCTCTGGGGCCAACGTCCTGACTTTC

v_gene: TRBV7-9
j_gene: TRBJ2-1
d_gene: TRBD2
abundance: once
CDR3aa: CASFRAGFRQFF
CDR3nt: TGTGCCAGCTTCCGAGCGGGGTTCCGGCAGTTCTTC

v_gene: TRBV5-1
j_gene: TRBJ2-3
d_gene: .
abundance: .
CDR3aa: CASSLEVTSTDTQYF
CDR3nt: TGCGCCAGCAGCTTGGAGGTCACTAGCACAGATACGCAGTATTTT

v_gene: TRBV6-5
j_gene: TRBJ2-5
d_gene: .
abundance: .
CDR3aa: CASRRTAQETQYF
CDR3nt: TGTGCCAGCAGGCGAACTGCTCAAGAGACCCAGTACTTC

v_gene: TRBV4-1
j_gene: TRBJ1-3
d_gene: .
abundance: .
CDR3aa: CASSQPDRRNTIYF
CDR3nt: TGCGCCAGCAGCCAACCTGACAGGAGAAACACCATATATTTT

v_gene: TRBV9
j_gene: TRBJ1-5
d_gene: .
abundance: few
CDR3aa: CASSVDPGNQPQHF
CDR3nt: TGTGCCAGCAGCGTAGATCCGGGGAATCAGCCCCAGCATTTT

v_gene: TRBV7-2
j_gene: TRBJ1-5
d_gene: .
abundance: once
CDR3aa: CASSFSGIRQPQHF
CDR3nt: TGTGCCAGCAGCTTTTCAGGGATACGGCAGCCCCAGCATTTT

v_gene: TRBV27
j_gene: TRBJ2-1
d_gene: .
abundance: .
CDR3aa: CASSLIGDNEQFF
CDR3nt: TGTGCCAGCAGTTTAATAGGAGACAATGAGCAGTTCTTC

v_gene: TRBV5-1
j_gene: TRBJ2-7
d_gene: TRBD2
abundance: .
CDR3aa: CASRGLAGRYEQYF
CDR3nt: TGCGCCAGCAGGGGACTAGCGGGACGCTACGAGCAGTACTTC